One sample yielded the 24 T cell receptor beta chains listed below, sequenced in a study of CD8 T cells in ankylosing spondylitis. TCRdb redid the calling of the 5' RACE reads with MiXCR, one entry per CDR3 protein. The data hold around 160,000 distinct CDR3 sequences, with 11% observed a single time. The sample consisted of blood, either unsorted or a sorted T cell fraction (not recorded which). These receptors originate from a male donor with ankylosing spondylitis or in good health (not recorded which).

This clonotype was seen many times. J is TRBJ2-4 and V is TRBV12-3 or TRBV12-4; tentative D call: TRBD1 (5 bases). CDR3 length: 14 residues. Trimming took 2 bases from V and 6 from J, leaving 11 bases between them. The CDR3 protein is CASSLSSQGNIQYF. CDR3 nucleotides: TGTGCCAGCAGTTTAAGTTCCCAGGGAAACATTCAGTACTTC.

This clonotype showed up many times. The chain joins TRBV28 to TRBJ2-6; D might be TRBD1 or TRBD2, each matching 5 bases. The CDR3 covers 16 residues. Looked up from germline, CDR1 is MDHEN and CDR2 is SYDVKM. V shed 4 bases and J shed 4 bases, with 14 bases lying between them. CDR3 sequence (DNA): TGTGCCAGCAGTTCCTTTAGGGGACCCGGGGCCAACGTCCTGACTTTC. Amino acid sequence: CASSSFRGPGANVLTF.

This clonotype has at least ten counts. The chain couples TRBV27 to TRBJ1-5; D uncertain. This CDR3 is built from 22 residues. CDR1 MNHEY and CDR2 SMNVEV come from the germline V gene (reference sequence). Trimming pared 1 base from V and 0 bases from J, leaving 28 bases between. CDR3: CASSLCIQACDPALNSNQPQHF. The CDR3 nucleotides read TGTGCCAGCAGTTTATGTATCCAAGCGTGTGACCCAGCCCTTAATAGCAATCAGCCCCAGCATTTT.

At least ten counts were recorded for this clonotype. Germline is not matched at one junction end, which may reflect a read error. The chain employs TRBV3-1 and TRBJ1-3; weak D call: TRBD1 (6 bases). The CDR3 covers 15 residues. Germline V gene lookup returns CDR1 LGHDT and CDR2 YNNKEL (reference sequence). Here the CDR3 DNA reads TGTGCCAGCAGCCAAGACGAGGGGGGGAGAAACACCACATATTTT. Its protein is CASSQDEGGRNTTYF.

This clonotype has ten or more counts. This chain connects TRBV15 to TRBJ2-7; D is possibly TRBD2 (6 bases). V gave up 0 bases and J gave up 7 bases, with 10 bases separating them. The CDR3 has 13 amino acids. Per germline, CDR1 LNHNV and CDR2 YYDKDF (reference sequence). The CDR3 DNA reads TGTGCCACCAGCAGAGAGGAGGGATATGAGCAGTACTTC. It specifies CATSREEGYEQYF.

The chain combines TRBV2 with TRBJ2-3; TRBD2 agrees at 10 bases. The CDR3 runs 14 residues. Germline lookup yields CDR1 SNHLY and CDR2 FYNNEI. The J segment lost 5 bases and the V segment lost 6 bases, leaving 5 bases of the junction unmatched. DNA for the CDR3: TGTGCCAGCAGACTTAGCGGGGGGCAAGATACGCAGTATTTT. Its translation: CASRLSGGQDTQYF.

This clonotype was seen ten or more times. The chain recombines TRBV3-1 with TRBJ2-1; tentative D call: TRBD2 (5 bases). CDR1 is LGHDT, CDR2 YNNKEL, per germline (reference sequence). Trimming cost V 3 bases and J 3 bases, with 12 bases left between them. The CDR3 is 15 residues long. CDR3 nucleotides: TGTGCCAGCAGCCAGGCGGGTTCGGGCTACAATGAGCAGTTCTTC. This codes for CASSQAGSGYNEQFF.

This clonotype was picked up many times. The chain has TRBV20-1 and TRBJ1-5; 8 bases fit TRBD1. The CDR3 runs 17 residues. Germline assignment: CDR1 DFQATT and CDR2 SNEGSKA (reference sequence). Trimming at V came to 5 bases and at J to 2 bases, leaving 14 bases not matched to a gene. The CDR3 reads CSASRSFQGARNQPQHF. The CDR3 DNA reads TGCAGTGCTTCCAGATCCTTTCAGGGGGCGCGCAATCAGCCCCAGCATTTT.

This clonotype was seen at least ten times. This chain joins TRBV20-1 and TRBJ2-7; D perhaps matches TRBD2 (6 bases). The CDR3 contains 15 residues. Trimming removed 0 bases from V and 0 bases from J, with 12 bases in between. CDR1 DFQATT and CDR2 SNEGSKA come from the germline V gene (reference sequence). CDR3 sequence: CSARDLGGNSYEQYF. The CDR3 DNA sequence: TGCAGTGCTAGAGATCTCGGCGGGAACTCCTACGAGCAGTACTTC.

This clonotype was seen many times. This chain connects TRBV12-3 or TRBV12-4 to TRBJ2-5, with TRBD2 matching 10 bases. The junction had 9 bases not matched to a gene; V was cut back by 6 bases and J by 5 bases. The CDR3 runs 15 residues. The CDR3 coding sequence is TGTGCCAGCAGGACCGGGACTAGCGTTTTCGAGACCCAGTACTTC. This sequence encodes CASRTGTSVFETQYF.

CDR3 bases: TGTGCCATCAGTGATTCACATCCGGGGGATACGCAGTATTTT. Its protein product is CAISDSHPGDTQYF. The chain links TRBV10-3 to TRBJ2-3; D may be TRBD2 (5 bases). Looked up from germline, CDR1 is ENHRY and CDR2 is SYGVKD. Trimming removed 3 bases at V and 6 bases at J, with 13 bases between. CDR3 length equals 14 residues.

The sample holds many counts of this clonotype. CDR3 nucleotides: TGCAGTGCCAACCACGATAAAGGCGCTGAAGCTTTCTTT. Translation gives CSANHDKGAEAFF. The rearrangement links TRBV20-1 to TRBJ1-1; no clear D. CDR1 and CDR2 from the germline V gene are DFQATT and SNEGSKA (reference sequence). The V and J ends lost 6 bases and 6 bases respectively, with 17 bases between them. The CDR3 is 13 residues long.

At least ten counts were recorded for this clonotype. The J gene is TRBJ1-4, the V gene TRBV9; maybe TRBD1 (5 bases). The V gene's germline CDR1 is SGDLS and CDR2 YYNGEE. V lost 0 bases and J 8 bases, leaving 20 bases between the germline ends. This CDR3 is built from 17 residues. The DNA of the CDR3 is TGTGCCAGCAGCGTAGGCAGGGAAGGCCCTACTTTGGAAAAACTGTTTTTT. Protein product: CASSVGREGPTLEKLFF.

This clonotype appeared a few times. This may be a read error, as it is one base from a much larger clone. The rearrangement uses TRBV3-1 and TRBJ2-5; perhaps TRBD2 as D (7 bases). V shed 5 bases and J shed 5 bases, with 18 bases lying between them. CDR1 LGHDT and CDR2 YNNKEL come from the germline V gene (reference sequence). The CDR3 is 15 amino acids. The chain's CDR3 is CASSTLGGGQETQYF. CDR3 bases: TGTGCCAGCAGCACCCTAGGGGGGGGGCAGGAGACCCAGTACTTC.

This clonotype was seen more than once but under ten times. V and J are TRBV25-1 and TRBJ2-7, with D possibly matching TRBD1 (5 bases). The CDR3 runs to 13 residues. Germline CDR1 is MGHDK and CDR2 is SYGVNS. Trimming took 5 bases from V and 3 from J, leaving 11 bases between them. As DNA, the CDR3 is TGTGCCAGCAGTCAGGGCAGGGTCTACGAGCAGTACTTC. This codes for CASSQGRVYEQYF.

In its sample, this clonotype was seen many times. The rearrangement uses TRBV28 and TRBJ2-5; 9 bases line up with TRBD2. Looked up from germline, CDR1 is MDHEN and CDR2 is SYDVKM. The length of the CDR3 is 15 residues. Trimming at V came to 4 bases and at J to 5 bases, leaving 8 bases not matched to a gene. The CDR3 loop is CASSSSGGRAETQYF. The CDR3 DNA reads as TGTGCCAGCAGTTCAAGCGGGGGGAGGGCGGAGACCCAGTACTTC.

This clonotype was detected many times. The chain combines TRBV11-2 with TRBJ2-1, with TRBD2 identical over 14 bases. Germline V lookup: CDR1 SGHAT, CDR2 FQNNGV. J lost 1 base, V lost 5 bases, and 13 bases had no gene match. The CDR3 loop spans 20 amino acids. For the CDR3, the DNA is TGTGCCAGCAGCCCGCGGACTAGCGGGGGGTCTGAGTCTTCCTACAATGAGCAGTTCTTC. Translating it yields CASSPRTSGGSESSYNEQFF.

The chain recombines TRBV24-1 with TRBJ2-5, with D possibly TRBD1 on 5 matching bases. This CDR3 region has 15 residues. Trimming removed 5 bases at V and 3 bases at J, with 15 bases between. The germline V gene encodes CDR1 KGHDR and CDR2 SFDVKD. The CDR3 DNA reads TGTGCCACCAGTGGCCAGGGTGGATGGGAAGAGACCCAGTACTTC. The encoded protein is CATSGQGGWEETQYF.

This clonotype was detected ten times or more. The CDR3 sequence: CASSLLSGVGELFF. CDR3 DNA sequence: TGTGCCAGCAGTTTATTATCGGGAGTAGGGGAGCTGTTTTTT. J is TRBJ2-2 and V is TRBV12-3 or TRBV12-4; tentatively, D is TRBD2 (6 bases). This CDR3 region has 14 residues. With 2 bases removed from V and 8 bases from J, the gap between germline ends came to 12 bases.

This clonotype showed up just a few times. V usage is TRBV11-2 and J usage is TRBJ2-2, with D possibly being TRBD1 (5 bases). The V gene lost 4 bases and the J gene lost 1 base, with 10 bases spanning the gap. Germline CDR1 and CDR2: SGHAT and FQNNGV. The CDR3 spans 15 residues. The CDR3 loop reads CASSSQGLNTGELFF. In DNA form, the CDR3 reads TGTGCCAGCAGCTCGCAGGGCCTGAACACCGGGGAGCTGTTTTTT.

This clonotype appeared many times. V usage is TRBV5-1 and J usage is TRBJ2-1; D is ambiguous. The CDR3 spans 16 residues. Trimming took 0 bases from V and 0 from J, leaving 10 bases between them. Germline V gene sequence: CDR1 SGHRS, CDR2 YFSETQ. CDR3 sequence: CASSLGTRSSYNEQFF. The DNA for the CDR3 is TGCGCCAGCAGCTTGGGTACGCGGAGCTCCTACAATGAGCAGTTCTTC.

This clonotype was seen many times. V gene TRBV2 combines with J gene TRBJ2-5; D unresolved. Trimming took 6 bases from V and 1 from J, leaving 12 bases between them. CDR3 length: 14 amino acids. Looked up from germline, CDR1 is SNHLY and CDR2 is FYNNEI. For the CDR3, the DNA is TGTGCCAGCAGCGCTGGTGTAGGCCAAGAGACCCAGTACTTC. This codes for CASSAGVGQETQYF.

Many counts were recorded for this clonotype. CDR3 protein: CASSQDPRDSPLHF. The CDR3, as DNA: TGTGCCAGCAGCCAAGATCCGAGGGATTCACCCCTCCACTTT. J is TRBJ1-6 and V is TRBV3-1; D not certain. Looked up from germline, CDR1 is LGHDT and CDR2 is YNNKEL (reference sequence). Trimming took off 0 bases at V and 8 bases at J, with 8 bases between the two ends. The CDR3 runs 14 residues.

This clonotype has ten or more counts. This chain joins TRBV5-1 and TRBJ2-1, with TRBD2 identical over 8 bases. V shed 2 bases and J 6 bases; nucleotides not matched to a gene: 7. Germline V gene sequence: CDR1 SGHRS, CDR2 YFSETQ. The CDR3 spans 15 residues. The CDR3 loop reads CASSLAGVISNEQFF. In DNA, the CDR3 is TGCGCCAGCAGCTTAGCGGGAGTTATCTCCAATGAGCAGTTCTTC.